The sequence of this T cell receptor beta chain was determined in a study of tumor T cells in aggressive B-cell lymphoma. V lost 4 bases and J lost 5, with 11 bases in between. This CDR3 comprises 13 residues. Germline V gene sequence: CDR1 SGHAT, CDR2 FQNNGV. Sequencing was performed with immunoSEQ multiplex PCR; in TCRdb, only in-frame clones are kept and a portion is missing. The table shows 3,000 to 4,500 clones, with about 94% occurring only once. The receptor comes from an adult with diffuse large B cell lymphoma. The chain recombines TRBV11-2 with TRBJ2-5; perhaps TRBD1 as D (6 bases). Input material: tumor tissue. Here the CDR3 reads CASSSGVSETQYF. The CDR3 DNA reads TGTGCCAGCAGCTCAGGGGTTTCGGAGACCCAGTACTTC.